Described below is a single T cell receptor beta chain sequence and its context. Its matching antigen is unknown. The data are from a study of early T cells in non-severe SARS-CoV-2 infection. Study in general: Sequencing used unsorted whole-blood bulk RNA, so chains lack pairing.

As part of library construction, unique molecular identifiers were attached to individual cDNA molecules. Using its own MiXCR run on the 5' RACE reads, TCRdb lists one record per CDR3 protein. The sample has roughly 100,000 distinct CDR3 sequences, around 12% seen once. Deletions cut 3 bases from V and 7 bases from J, with 12 bases between. The germline gives CDR1 DFQATT, CDR2 SNEGSKA (reference sequence). The CDR3 has 12 residues. Study-wide findings and caveats: The study's VDJdb matching favored anti-spike CD8 responses and missed private and CD4 specificities.

Sequences were obtained from whole blood. This chain uses TRBV20-1 with TRBJ1-1; D perhaps matches TRBD1 (5 bases). This receptor was taken from an adult who was a healthcare worker with PCR-confirmed SARS-CoV-2 infection or an uninfected control (not recorded which). CDR3 sequence reads: CSARRGSIEAFF. The CDR3 nucleotides are TGCAGTGCTAGGAGGGGTTCCATTGAAGCTTTCTTT.